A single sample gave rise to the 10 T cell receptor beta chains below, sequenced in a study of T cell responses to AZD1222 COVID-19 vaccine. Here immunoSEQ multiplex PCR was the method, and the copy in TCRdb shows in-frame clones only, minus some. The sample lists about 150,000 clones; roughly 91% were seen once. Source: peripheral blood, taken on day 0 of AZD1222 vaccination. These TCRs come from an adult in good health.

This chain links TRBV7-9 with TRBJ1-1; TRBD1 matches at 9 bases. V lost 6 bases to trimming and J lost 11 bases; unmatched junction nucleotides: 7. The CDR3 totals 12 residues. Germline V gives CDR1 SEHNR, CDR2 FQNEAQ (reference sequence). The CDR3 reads CASSIGTGTAFF. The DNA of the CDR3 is TGTGCCAGCAGTATCGGGACAGGGACGGCTTTCTTT.

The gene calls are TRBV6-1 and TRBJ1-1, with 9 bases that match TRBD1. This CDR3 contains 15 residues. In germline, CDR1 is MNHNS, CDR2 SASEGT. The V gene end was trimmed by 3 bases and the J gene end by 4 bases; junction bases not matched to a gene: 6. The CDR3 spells CASSDLLGQGTEAFF. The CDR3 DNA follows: TGTGCCAGCAGTGATCTGTTGGGACAGGGCACTGAAGCTTTCTTT.

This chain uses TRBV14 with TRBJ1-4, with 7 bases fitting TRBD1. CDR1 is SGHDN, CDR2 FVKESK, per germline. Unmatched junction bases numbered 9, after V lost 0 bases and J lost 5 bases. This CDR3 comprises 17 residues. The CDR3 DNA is TGTGCCAGCAGCCAAGAGATCCCAGGGGGGATGAATGAAAAACTGTTTTTT. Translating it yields CASSQEIPGGMNEKLFF.

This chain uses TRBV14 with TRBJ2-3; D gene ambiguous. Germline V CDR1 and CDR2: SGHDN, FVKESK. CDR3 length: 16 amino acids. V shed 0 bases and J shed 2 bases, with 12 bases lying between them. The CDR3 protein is CASSQEISRLTDTQYF. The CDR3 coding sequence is TGTGCCAGCAGCCAAGAGATTTCCCGTCTCACAGATACGCAGTATTTT.

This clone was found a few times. CDR3 residues: CASSAELGKQYF. DNA for the CDR3: TGTGCCAGCAGTGCGGAGCTAGGAAAGCAGTACTTC. This chain connects TRBV2 to TRBJ2-7; no reliable D call. The CDR3 consists of 12 residues. Germline V gene lookup returns CDR1 SNHLY and CDR2 FYNNEI. V dropped 4 bases and J dropped 8 bases, with 12 bases sitting between them.

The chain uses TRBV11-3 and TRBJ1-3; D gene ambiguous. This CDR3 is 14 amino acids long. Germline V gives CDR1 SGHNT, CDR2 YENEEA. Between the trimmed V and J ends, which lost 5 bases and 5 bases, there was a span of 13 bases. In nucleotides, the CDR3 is TGTGCCAGCAGCCCCGGGGTCCCTCGAAACACCATATATTTT. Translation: CASSPGVPRNTIYF.

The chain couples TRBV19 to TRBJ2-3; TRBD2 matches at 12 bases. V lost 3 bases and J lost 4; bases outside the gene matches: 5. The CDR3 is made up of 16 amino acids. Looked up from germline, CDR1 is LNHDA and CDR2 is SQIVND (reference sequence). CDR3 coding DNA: TGTGCCAGTAGTATCCTGACTAGCGGGGGCGCAGATACGCAGTATTTT. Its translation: CASSILTSGGADTQYF.

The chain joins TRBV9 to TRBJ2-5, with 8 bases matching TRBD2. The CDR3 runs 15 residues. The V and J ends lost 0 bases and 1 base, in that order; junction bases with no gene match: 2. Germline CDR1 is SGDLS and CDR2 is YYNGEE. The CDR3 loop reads CASSVATSGQETQYF. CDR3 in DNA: TGTGCCAGCAGCGTAGCCACTAGCGGCCAAGAGACCCAGTACTTC.

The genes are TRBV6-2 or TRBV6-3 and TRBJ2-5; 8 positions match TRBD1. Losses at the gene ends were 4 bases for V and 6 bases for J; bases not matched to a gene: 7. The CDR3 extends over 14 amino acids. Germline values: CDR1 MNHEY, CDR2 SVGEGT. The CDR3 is CASSLRTGQQTQYF. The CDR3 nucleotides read TGTGCCAGCAGTTTGCGGACAGGGCAGCAGACCCAGTACTTC.

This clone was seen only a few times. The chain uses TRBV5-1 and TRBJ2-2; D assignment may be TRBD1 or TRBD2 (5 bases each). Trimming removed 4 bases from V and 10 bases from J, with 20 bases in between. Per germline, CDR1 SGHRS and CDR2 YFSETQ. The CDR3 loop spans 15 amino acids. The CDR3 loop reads CASSRTSGAAKELFF. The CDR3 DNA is TGCGCCAGCAGCAGGACCTCCGGGGCCGCCAAGGAGCTGTTTTTT. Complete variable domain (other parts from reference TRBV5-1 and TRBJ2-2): KAGVTQTPRYLIKTRGQQVTLSCSPISGHRSVSWYQQTPGQGLQFLFEYFSETQRNKGNFPGRFSGRQFSNSRSEMNVSTLELGDSALYLCASSRTSGAAKELFFGEGSRLTVL.